These 3 T cell receptor beta chains were sequenced from one sample in a study of blood T cell repertoires in COVID-19. Libraries were prepared by immunoSEQ multiplex PCR; TCRdb keeps only in-frame clonotypes and omits some of them. The sample records around 180,000 clones, about 82% being singletons. The material sequenced was peripheral blood. These receptors all stem from a man between 65 and 80 years old with active or convalescent COVID-19.

The rearrangement links TRBV6-5 to TRBJ2-1; a weak D match, TRBD1 (5 bases). This CDR3 has 14 residues. Trimming pared 4 bases from V and 5 bases from J, leaving 12 bases between. Per the germline V gene, CDR1 is MNHEY and CDR2 is SVGAGI. Here the CDR3 DNA reads TGTGCCAGCAGTTCCCCACGGACAAACAATGAGCAGTTCTTC. Its translation: CASSSPRTNNEQFF.

This chain joins TRBV2 and TRBJ1-2; 8 nucleotides align to TRBD1. J was trimmed by 3 bases and V by 10 bases; bases with no gene match: 10. Per germline, CDR1 SNHLY and CDR2 FYNNEI. The CDR3 runs 14 residues. CDR3 DNA: TGTGCCACCTCGAGGGACAGGAACGACTATGGCTACACCTTC. Its translation is CATSRDRNDYGYTF. Filled out from reference TRBV2 and TRBJ1-2, the complete variable domain reads EPEVTQTPSHQVTQMGQEVILRCVPISNHLYFYWYRQILGQKVEFLVSFYNNEISEKSEIFDDQFSVERPDGSNFTLKIRSTKLEDSAMYFCATSRDRNDYGYTFGSGTRLTVV.

As DNA, the CDR3 is TGTGCCAGCAGCCAAGGAACAGGGGAGAATGGCTACACCTTC. As protein: CASSQGTGENGYTF. V usage is TRBV3-1 (or the pseudogene TRBV3-2) and J usage is TRBJ1-2; 7 bases line up with TRBD1. Germline assignment: CDR1 LGHDT and CDR2 YNNKEL (reference sequence). The trim removed 1 base at V and 6 bases at J, leaving 5 bases unmatched. CDR3 length: 14 residues.